This T cell receptor (beta chain) was identified in a study of Ad26.COV2.S vaccination and SARS-CoV-2 variants. For the study at large: By the intramuscular route, Ad26.COV2.S was given once, or twice 56 days apart.

As to treatment: around 19 received Ad26.COV2.S at low or high dose, single or two shots; roughly five received placebo; per-sample allocation not given. It was on day 63 after the first vaccine or placebo injection that samples were taken. As its vector, the vaccine had Ad26, which expressed Wuhan-strain SARS-CoV-2 spike. Study-wide points: Using TCR breadth and depth analyses may have led to underestimated total T cell responses. Higher spike-specific TCR breadth was found in vaccine recipients than in placebo recipients.

On this clone: Antigen: not known.

CDR3 length equals 15 residues. CDR1 and CDR2 (germline): SGHTA, FQGTGA. Between the trimmed V and J ends, which lost 2 bases and 1 base, there was a span of 9 bases. Sequencing was performed with immunoSEQ multiplex PCR; in TCRdb, only in-frame clones are kept and a portion is missing. Among about 400,000 clones, 75% to 90% were seen once, and the ten largest hold under 2%. This clonotype was obtained from a person between 18 and 60 years old who received the Ad26.COV2.S COVID-19 vaccine or a placebo. This chain links TRBV7-3 with TRBJ2-1; perhaps TRBD2 as D (6 bases). The sample consisted of peripheral blood, taken in a trial of Ad26.COV2.S vaccine versus placebo. Here the CDR3 DNA reads TGTGCCAGCAGCTTATGGGGAGGTTCCTACAATGAGCAGTTCTTC. Translation gives CASSLWGGSYNEQFF.